The 32 T cell receptor beta chains below come from one sample, sequenced in a study of cytomegalovirus exposure and HLA in healthy donors (TCRdb year 2017). The library was obtained by the immunoSEQ multiplex PCR assay. A mixture of 60 forward primers for TCR Vbeta segments and 13 reverse primers for TCR Jbeta segments was used in the multiplex PCR. Held by TCRdb, this immuneACCESS table contains in-frame sequences only and omits some clones. Under half of the omission traces to an unresolved V gene where checked; the cause of the rest is unknown. A total of roughly 200,000 clones appear in this sample, 75% to 90% of them only once. Of the sample, roughly 1.3% falls within the top ten clones. The specimen sequenced was PBMCs. Receptors originate from a young man in good health and CMV-seronegative.

This clone has only one observation. The chain is built from TRBV28 and TRBJ2-3, with TRBD1 identical over 7 bases. The CDR3 totals 14 residues. Trimming cost V 3 bases and J 5 bases; bases outside gene matches: 5. Germline V lookup: CDR1 MDHEN, CDR2 SYDVKM. The CDR3 region has the DNA TGTGCCAGCAGTTTGGGGGACAGTGGAGATACGCAGTATTTT. Encoded protein: CASSLGDSGDTQYF.

V is TRBV6-5 and J is TRBJ2-3, with 12 bases aligning to TRBD2. CDR3 size: 16 residues. Unmatched junction bases numbered 4, after V lost 2 bases and J lost 4 bases. In germline, CDR1 is MNHEY, CDR2 SVGAGI. The CDR3 sequence: CASSYQTSGGPDTQYF. The CDR3 bases are TGTGCCAGCAGTTACCAAACTAGCGGGGGGCCAGATACGCAGTATTTT.

V usage is TRBV19 and J usage is TRBJ1-4; 7 bases fit TRBD1. CDR3 length equals 15 residues. Germline CDR1 and CDR2: LNHDA and SQIVND (reference sequence). The J segment lost 8 bases and the V segment lost 6 bases, leaving 12 bases of the junction unmatched. The CDR3 is CASSRETGMGEKLFF. As DNA, the CDR3 is TGTGCCAGTAGCCGGGAGACAGGGATGGGGGAAAAACTGTTTTTT.

V usage is TRBV4-1 and J usage is TRBJ1-4, with unresolved D. In germline, CDR1 is MGHRA, CDR2 YSYEKL. V gave up 7 bases and J gave up 0 bases, with 12 bases separating them. There are 15 residues in the CDR3. In DNA, the CDR3 is TGCGCCAGCACCCTGGACGGGGCAACTAATGAAAAACTGTTTTTT. Translating it yields CASTLDGATNEKLFF.

This chain connects TRBV30 to TRBJ2-7; D is unresolved. Germline lookup yields CDR1 GTSNPN and CDR2 SVGIG (reference sequence). The V end lost 3 bases, the J end lost 2 bases, and 17 bases lay between the germline ends. CDR3 size: 15 residues. The CDR3 here is CAWRHAHIAPYEQYF. The CDR3 DNA reads as TGTGCCTGGAGACACGCCCATATCGCCCCCTACGAGCAGTACTTC.

The chain is built from TRBV5-8 and TRBJ1-2; D not resolved. Trimming cost V 1 base and J 8 bases, with 15 bases left between them. This CDR3 comprises 14 residues. Germline-derived CDR1 and CDR2 are SGHTS and YDEGEE. Written as DNA, the CDR3 is TGTGCCAGCAGCTTGCGGCAGCATCGCGGGGGCTACACCTTC. This encodes CASSLRQHRGGYTF.

The chain carries TRBV28 and TRBJ1-5, with D unresolved. Germline V CDR1 and CDR2: MDHEN, SYDVKM. This CDR3 is built from 18 residues. Trimming removed 10 bases at V and 4 bases at J, with 29 bases between. This chain's CDR3 is CATNPLSRTFSLNQPQHF. The CDR3 DNA is TGTGCCACCAACCCTTTATCCCGGACTTTTTCCTTAAATCAGCCCCAGCATTTT.

This chain links TRBV18 with TRBJ2-3; 9 positions agree with TRBD2. Germline CDR1 is KGHSH and CDR2 is LQKENI. The V gene end was trimmed by 4 bases and the J gene end by 1 base; junction bases not matched to a gene: 0. The CDR3 is made up of 14 amino acids. DNA for the CDR3: TGTGCCAGCTCACGGACTAGCGGCACAGATACGCAGTATTTT. Translated: CASSRTSGTDTQYF.

The chain links TRBV28 to TRBJ1-4; 8 bases are shared with TRBD1. J lost 10 bases, V lost 7 bases, and 11 bases had no gene match. The CDR3 runs 14 residues. Germline V CDR1 and CDR2: MDHEN, SYDVKM. CDR3: CASKLQGAYPKLFF. CDR3 in DNA: TGTGCCAGCAAACTTCAGGGGGCGTACCCAAAACTGTTTTTT.

The genes are TRBV13 and TRBJ2-5, with TRBD2 identical over 8 bases. This CDR3 has 15 residues. CDR1 is PRHDT, CDR2 FYEKMQ, per germline (reference sequence). With V trimmed by 4 bases and J by 4 bases, 8 bases remained unmatched. DNA for the CDR3: TGTGCCAGCAGCTCAGCGGGGGTAGTAAGAGAGACCCAGTACTTC. It translates to CASSSAGVVRETQYF.

The rearrangement links TRBV27 to TRBJ1-1; maybe TRBD1 (5 bases). Germline values: CDR1 MNHEY, CDR2 SMNVEV (reference sequence). Trimming left V 3 bases short and J 9 bases short, with 14 bases between. The CDR3 has 13 residues. CDR3: CASSFRGRDKAFF. In DNA form, the CDR3 reads TGTGCCAGCAGTTTTCGGGGGAGGGATAAAGCTTTCTTT.

The chain joins TRBV30 to TRBJ1-3; the D is unclear. The germline CDR1 and CDR2 sequences are GTSNPN and SVGIG (reference sequence). This CDR3 has 14 residues. With 3 bases removed from V and 1 base from J, the gap between germline ends came to 10 bases. Written as DNA, the CDR3 is TGTGCCTGGAGCGCGACAATTTCTGGAAACACCATATATTTT. This sequence encodes CAWSATISGNTIYF. Full variable domain (rest looked up from reference TRBV30 and TRBJ1-3): SQTIHQWPATLVQPVGSPLSLECTVEGTSNPNLYWYRQAAGRGLQLLFYSVGIGQISSEVPQNLSASRPQDRQFILSSKKLLLSDSGFYLCAWSATISGNTIYFGEGSWLTVV.

V is TRBV2 and J is TRBJ2-7, with TRBD1 matching 9 bases. The CDR3 covers 15 residues. Germline CDR1 and CDR2: SNHLY and FYNNEI. V gave up 2 bases and J gave up 7 bases; unmatched junction bases: 9. The CDR3 spells CASSEIWDRAWEQYF. CDR3 nucleotide sequence: TGTGCCAGCAGTGAAATTTGGGACAGGGCGTGGGAGCAGTACTTC.

The chain carries TRBV29-1 and TRBJ2-5, with D tentatively TRBD2 (6 bases). Trimming cost V 3 bases and J 4 bases, with 21 bases left between them. The CDR3 loop spans 16 amino acids. The germline CDR1 and CDR2 sequences are SQVTM and ANQGSEA. The CDR3 protein is CSVDLGGGELRETQYF. The CDR3 DNA sequence: TGCAGCGTTGATTTGGGGGGTGGTGAGTTGAGAGAGACCCAGTACTTC.

This clone was recorded only once. This sequence joins TRBV6-6 and TRBJ2-3; unclear D gene. The V gene's germline CDR1 is MNHNY and CDR2 SVGAGI (reference sequence). V lost 4 bases, J lost 0 bases, and 5 bases lay in between. The CDR3 has 13 residues. The DNA for the CDR3 is TGTGCCAGCAGTTTCCGTAGCACAGATACGCAGTATTTT. It translates to CASSFRSTDTQYF.

The genes are TRBV4-3 and TRBJ1-4; perhaps TRBD1 as D (5 bases). CDR1 and CDR2 from the germline V gene are LGHNA and YSLEER. The CDR3 length is 13 residues. V lost 0 bases and J lost 12, with 11 bases in between. The CDR3 DNA reads as TGCGCCAGCAGCCAAGAGGGGGGTAGGGAACTGTTTTTT. Translation: CASSQEGGRELFF.

A single count supports this clone. V gene TRBV10-3 combines with J gene TRBJ2-5; 7 positions match TRBD1. CDR1 is ENHRY and CDR2 is SYGVKD in the germline V gene. V lost 6 bases and J lost 3; bases outside the gene matches: 4. The CDR3 has 13 amino acids. In DNA form, the CDR3 reads TGTGCCATCAGCGATGGGACAGAAGAGACCCAGTACTTC. Translating it yields CAISDGTEETQYF.

The V call is TRBV2, the J call TRBJ2-7; 9 nucleotides line up with TRBD1. CDR1 SNHLY and CDR2 FYNNEI come from the germline V gene. The CDR3 runs 14 residues. The junction had 3 bases not matched to a gene; V was cut back by 3 bases and J by 3 bases. In nucleotides, the CDR3 is TGTGCCAGCAGTGATCCGGGACAGGGCTACGAGCAGTACTTC. It codes for CASSDPGQGYEQYF.

The chain couples TRBV11-2 to TRBJ2-7; 7 bases align to TRBD2. CDR3 length: 16 residues. Germline CDR1 is SGHAT and CDR2 is FQNNGV. The trim removed 1 base at V and 7 bases at J, leaving 13 bases unmatched. The CDR3 here is CASSLAWGGSAWEQYF. As DNA, the CDR3 is TGTGCCAGCAGCTTAGCTTGGGGGGGTTCCGCTTGGGAGCAGTACTTC.

This sequence joins TRBV11-2 and TRBJ1-5; 12 nucleotides align to TRBD1. Per the germline V gene, CDR1 is SGHAT and CDR2 is FQNNGV. CDR3 length: 16 amino acids. The junction had 6 bases not matched to a gene; V was cut back by 5 bases and J by 4 bases. The CDR3 sequence: CASSTGTGGGNQPQHF. The DNA of the CDR3 is TGTGCCAGCAGCACGGGGACAGGGGGCGGAAATCAGCCCCAGCATTTT.

Written as DNA, the CDR3 is TGTGCCAGCAGCTACGACAGGGCATATGGCTACACCTTC. It yields the protein CASSYDRAYGYTF. This sequence joins TRBV7-6 and TRBJ1-2, with 7 bases fitting TRBD1. Germline V lookup: CDR1 SGHVS, CDR2 FNYEAQ. The CDR3 is 13 amino acids. The V segment lost 4 bases and the J segment 5 bases; nucleotides outside the gene matches: 4.

The CDR3 DNA follows: TGTGCCAGCTCACCACAGGGAGACTACGAGCAGTACTTC. Translation gives CASSPQGDYEQYF. The V and J genes are TRBV18 and TRBJ2-7; a weak D match, TRBD2 (5 bases). The ends were cut back, 1 base at V and 3 bases at J, with 7 bases in the middle. Germline values: CDR1 KGHSH, CDR2 LQKENI. This CDR3 comprises 13 residues.

This chain uses TRBV4-1 with TRBJ2-3; 14 bases are a match to TRBD2. This CDR3 spans 16 amino acids. The J segment lost 5 bases and the V segment lost 1 base, leaving 2 bases of the junction unmatched. CDR1 is MGHRA, CDR2 YSYEKL, per germline. The CDR3 DNA sequence: TGCGCCAGCAGCCAAGGAGGACTAGCGGGAGGAGATACGCAGTATTTT. Amino acid sequence: CASSQGGLAGGDTQYF.

The CDR3 is CASSQGVGGVDGELFF. The CDR3 nucleotides read TGCGCCAGCAGCCAAGGGGTGGGGGGAGTGGACGGGGAGCTGTTTTTT. This chain links TRBV4-1 with TRBJ2-2, with a tentative D call TRBD2 (6 bases). CDR3 length: 16 amino acids. Germline V gene sequence: CDR1 MGHRA, CDR2 YSYEKL. Between the trimmed V and J ends, which lost 1 base and 7 bases, there was a span of 16 bases.

The genes are TRBV5-4 and TRBJ2-6, with D perhaps matching TRBD1 (6 bases). The CDR3 contains 15 residues. The germline V gene has CDR1 SGHNT and CDR2 YYREEE (reference sequence). V was trimmed by 4 bases and J by 4 bases, leaving 12 bases between them. The CDR3 loop reads CASSPPGAGANVLTF. The CDR3 nucleotides read TGTGCCAGCAGCCCCCCAGGGGCCGGGGCCAACGTCCTGACTTTC.

This chain uses TRBV11-2 with TRBJ2-7; the D gene is possibly TRBD1 (5 bases). The CDR3 consists of 14 residues. Germline V gene lookup returns CDR1 SGHAT and CDR2 FQNNGV. Trimming stripped 1 base from V and 3 bases from J, with 10 bases between. CDR3 coding DNA: TGTGCCAGCAGCTTAGGTAGGCAGGGCTACGAGCAGTACTTC. Encoded protein: CASSLGRQGYEQYF.

This chain connects TRBV4-3 to TRBJ2-5; TRBD2 agrees at 15 bases. The DNA end favors TRBJ2-7, so the J call may be wrong. CDR1 is LGHNA, CDR2 YSLEER, per germline. The CDR3 spans 22 residues. The CDR3 DNA is TGCGCCAGCAGCCAAGCCGAACTTGGGACTAGCGGGGGGCTTTCGTCGAACTACGAGCAGTACTTC. Protein sequence: CASSQAELGTSGGLSSNYEQYF.

The chain combines TRBV19 with TRBJ2-1; 7 nucleotides match TRBD2. The V segment lost 3 bases and the J segment 5 bases; nucleotides outside the gene matches: 7. The CDR3 is 15 residues long. Germline CDR1 and CDR2: LNHDA and SQIVND (reference sequence). The CDR3 nucleotides are TGTGCCAGTAGTATCCGGCTAGCGGAGCACAATGAGCAGTTCTTC. Translating gives CASSIRLAEHNEQFF.

This clone showed up just once. This chain joins TRBV6-5 and TRBJ2-5; D gene unclear. Germline CDR1 MNHEY, CDR2 SVGAGI. The V end lost 3 bases, the J end lost 3 bases, and 5 bases lay between the germline ends. The CDR3 is 12 amino acids. As DNA, the CDR3 is TGTGCCAGCAGTTATTCTGAAGAGACCCAGTACTTC. Amino acids: CASSYSEETQYF.

The V call is TRBV15, the J call TRBJ1-2; TRBD1 is a possible D gene (6 bases). This CDR3 contains 16 residues. Trimming pared 1 base from V and 0 bases from J, leaving 12 bases between. The V gene's germline CDR1 is LNHNV and CDR2 YYDKDF (reference sequence). CDR3 in DNA: TGTGCCACCAGCAGAGCGCGGACAGCCACTAACTATGGCTACACCTTC. Encoded protein: CATSRARTATNYGYTF.

This CDR3 reads CASSQAPAVVRGLSYNSPLHF. CDR3 in DNA: TGCGCCAGCAGCCAAGCCCCGGCAGTGGTAAGGGGGCTGTCCTATAATTCACCCCTCCACTTT. The chain has TRBV4-3 and TRBJ1-6, with 7 bases aligning to TRBD1. The V gene's germline CDR1 is LGHNA and CDR2 YSLEER. Unmatched junction bases numbered 16, after V lost 1 base and J lost 1 base. The CDR3 covers 21 residues.

This chain links TRBV11-2 with TRBJ2-1; 7 positions match TRBD2. CDR3 length: 16 residues. The ends lost 5 bases at V and 3 bases at J; junction bases unmatched: 10. Germline V gene data show CDR1 as SGHAT and CDR2 as FQNNGV. This CDR3 is CASSIPRKRDYNEQFF. The CDR3 DNA is TGTGCCAGCAGCATACCCCGAAAGCGGGACTACAATGAGCAGTTCTTC.